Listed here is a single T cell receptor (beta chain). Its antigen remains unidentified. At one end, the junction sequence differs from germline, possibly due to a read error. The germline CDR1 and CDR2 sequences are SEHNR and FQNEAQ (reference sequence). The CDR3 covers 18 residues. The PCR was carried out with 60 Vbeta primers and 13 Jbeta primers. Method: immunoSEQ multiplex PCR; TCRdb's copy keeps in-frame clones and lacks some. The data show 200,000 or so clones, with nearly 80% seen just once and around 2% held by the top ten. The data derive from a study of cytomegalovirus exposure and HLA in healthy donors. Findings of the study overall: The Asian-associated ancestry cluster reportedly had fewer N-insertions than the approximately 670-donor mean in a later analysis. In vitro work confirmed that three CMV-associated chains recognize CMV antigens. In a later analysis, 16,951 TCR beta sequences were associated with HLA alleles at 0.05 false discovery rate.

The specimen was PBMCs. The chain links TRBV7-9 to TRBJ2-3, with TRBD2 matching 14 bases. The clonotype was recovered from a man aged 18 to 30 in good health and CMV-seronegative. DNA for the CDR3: TGTTCCAGCAGCCGGACCGGGACTAGCGGGAGAAATACAGATACGCAGTATTTT. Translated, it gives CSSSRTGTSGRNTDTQYF.